This T cell receptor beta chain derives from a study of cytomegalovirus exposure and HLA in healthy donors (dated by TCRdb to the late 2010s). Notes on the research overall: In an earlier analysis of under 600 of the donors, 250 to 350 Gb of sequence data and 100 million or so unique TCR beta sequences from about 179 million T cells were reported. To study patterns of TCR occurrence, a later analysis re-analyzed previously published TCR beta repertoires from 700 or so donors and added high-resolution HLA genotyping. An early release that covered around 590 HLA-typed donors contained approximately 300 gigabases of sequencing data and some 87 million unique TCR sequences. Four or five DR-DQ haplotypes were handled as single units for association and clustering, since linkage in the cohort was strong. In a later genetic analysis, genome-wide SNP genotypes for 398 of the 666 donors were used, and that subset was treated as a discovery cohort. Of the roughly 400 genotyped donors, over 80% were placed in the genetic ancestry cluster associated with self-reported Caucasian donors. The study was designed to test whether signatures of past pathogen exposure could be identified by cataloging public T cell receptors. In the later analysis, no new phenotypic data were used to find candidate immune exposures; instead, reliance was placed on TCR beta sequences and their occurrence across donors. Among some 400 genotyped donors of the cohort, an average of roughly 240,000 unique TCR beta nucleotide sequences were sequenced per donor, roughly 20% of them non-productive. An earlier analysis of around 640 of the donors used high-throughput TCR beta sequencing to judge whether each TCR beta V gene segment behaved as functional or pseudogenic. Using immunosequencing, the study profiled T cell repertoires from 500 to 800 subjects and related those repertoires to cytomegalovirus serostatus. Donor age, sex, ethnicity and CMV serostatus were compiled alongside the repertoire data. HLA typing included class I and class II loci at four-digit resolution. All discovery cohort repertoires had been generated on a single sequencing platform. Typing coverage varied by locus: 629-630 donors for A, B, C, DRB1 and DQB1; roughly 500 for DQA1; nearly 610 for DPA1; under 490 for DPB1. Along with the approximately 650-subject first cohort, a separate validation cohort of around 120 different subjects was used. The study combined high-throughput TCR immunosequencing, statistical association of individual TCRs with disease status, and machine learning to predict cytomegalovirus infection status.

The cohort comprised fewer than 700 healthy bone marrow donors. At the time of sampling, every cohort member was nominally healthy, though immune exposures that went unrecorded were likely present. The donor tested CMV seronegative and was one of the 352 seronegative cohort members. A peripheral blood sample was collected from each donor, and TCR beta sequencing was performed on peripheral blood mononuclear cells. Genomic DNA was extracted from the blood cell samples with the Qiagen DNeasy Blood Extraction Kit. Spanning cysteine to phenylalanine, the CDR3 consists of 15 amino acids. Only the CDR3 portion is preserved as DNA: 45 bases, with reading frame beginning at the first base. Looking up the germline V gene yields CDR1 LGHNA and CDR2 YNFKEQ. V is reduced by 0 bases and J by 2 bases, leaving a spacing of 11 bases between them. Beyond this particular receptor, the publication reports: A further reported finding was that TCR beta sequences accurately predicted the HLA-A and HLA-B alleles for most subjects in the first cohort. In this cohort, only TCR beta chains were sequenced, and detectable features were limited by the absence of alpha or paired-chain data. A later analysis associated some 17,000 TCR beta sequences with specific HLA alleles at a false discovery rate of 0.05. A group of highly shared sequence variants was considered likely to be a technical artifact of the sequencing pipeline. Several of the top co-occurrence clusters appeared to be linked to parvovirus B19, influenza, CMV and Epstein-Barr virus, according to a later analysis. The study gave a list of around 170 TCR beta chains associated with cytomegalovirus. Three of the identified cytomegalovirus-associated TCR beta chains were confirmed in vitro to be specific for cytomegalovirus antigens. Sequencing depth was assumed to be roughly uniform across donors in the presence/absence analyses, though that assumption may not hold. In a later analysis, the rate of TCR association differed among HLA loci, with DRB1 alleles having the most associated TCRs and HLA-C alleles having the fewest. V-gene and J-gene trimming of TCR beta chains was associated with a missense DCLRE1C variant in a later genetic analysis, and the association was replicated in an independent cohort. In a later genetic analysis, fewer N-insertions in productive TCRs were reported among donors in an Asian-associated ancestry cluster than the roughly 700-donor mean. A later analysis found that most CMV-associated TCR beta chains appeared HLA-restricted, with HLA associations seemingly driven largely by CMV exposure. According to the authors, the approach could potentially be generalized to other disease states and immunological phenotypes. Because HLA typing was unavailable for some donors at each locus, only the typed subset was used in association tests. In an earlier analysis of fewer than 700 of the donors, most TCR beta V segments appeared in productive rearrangements about 90% or about 30% of the time, broadly matching IMGT annotations. Across donors, most TCR sequences were observed very rarely, whereas some public TCRs were present in many individuals. Strong co-occurrence of HLA alleles, especially DR and DQ, made assigning TCR associations to individual alleles difficult. Linkage disequilibrium might explain the correlated functional status among segregating V segments, but an unknown experimental factor could not be excluded. In both the original and validation cohorts, the classifier was reported to diagnose cytomegalovirus status with high specificity and sensitivity. Some 15 rarely observed V segments, including chromosome 9 orphons, were excluded from the earlier analysis of several hundred of the donors because counts were too low. In a later analysis, HLA-associated TCR beta chains were found to be more clonally expanded and to have lower generation probabilities than equally common non-associated chains. Some IMGT-functional V segments, including TRBV6-2 and TRBV6-3, could not be told apart with the 87-base-pair reads, so those segments were excluded. CMV serostatus was the only immune exposure information available for the cohort.

To prepare the library, the immunoSEQ multiplex PCR assay was applied. A mixture of 60 forward primers for TCR Vbeta segments and 13 reverse primers for TCR Jbeta segments was used in the multiplex PCR. Amplification of the CDR3 region of rearranged TCR beta genes was performed with a multiplex PCR assay on genomic DNA. The Illumina HiSeq System was used to sequence the amplified TCR beta libraries as 87-base-pair reads. Turning to the authors' computational methods: In a later analysis, tens of millions of unique TCR beta chains were counted across the approximately 640 repertoires, and roughly 10 million of these chains were shared by at least two donors. A nearest-neighbor algorithm error-corrected the raw reads and collapsed the reads into unique sequences, merging closely related sequences to remove PCR and sequencing errors. V, D and J gene segments were assigned by aligning CDR3 sequences to IMGT reference sequences. Each retained sequence needed at least a six-nucleotide match to both a V gene segment and a J gene segment. A rearrangement counted as productive if the CDR3 had no stop codons and remained in frame with V and J, and every other rearrangement counted as non-productive. CDR3 was defined according to IMGT convention as the region running from the second conserved V-encoded cysteine to the conserved J-encoded phenylalanine. The earlier analysis of 500 to 750 of the donors excluded any sequence lacking an unambiguous match to a single V gene segment. In an earlier analysis of 587 of the donors, V segments were called functional above 56.7% productive rearrangements and were called segregating when the between-donor standard deviation exceeded 5%. To diagnose cytomegalovirus status from the catalog of TCR beta chain sequences, a statistical classification framework was built. V and J gene assignment, in a later analysis, came from comparing TCR nucleotide sequences with IMGT/GENE-DB human TR gene sequences. In a later analysis, CDR3 sequences and most-parsimonious VDJ recombination scenarios were assigned using the TCRdist pipeline. In a later analysis, each TCR beta chain was defined by its CDR3 amino acid sequence together with its V-gene family, and reads lacking a unique V-gene family were excluded. A later analysis removed roughly 590 highly shared, low-generation-probability nucleotide sequences to deal with suspected cross-contamination and a sequencing artifact. A later analysis calculated a clonal expansion index for each public chain from normalized within-repertoire ranks of inferred template counts. Generation probabilities in a later analysis came from a VDJ recombination model fitted to out-of-frame rearrangements, and those results were checked against IGoR. In a later analysis, TCR-TCR, TCR-HLA and TCR-CMV co-occurrence was scored with hypergeometric tests, and a repertoire-size bias correction was applied to TCR pairs. To estimate false discovery rates, a later analysis permuted the HLA or CMV assignments 20 times. In a later analysis, co-occurring TCRs were grouped using DBSCAN, and TCRdist sequence similarity was added for clustering within HLA-allele-positive subsets. For co-occurrence clustering, repertoires with fewer than 30,000 or more than 120,000 public chains were excluded, along with about five repertoires with anomalous nucleotide sharing. The immuneACCESS repertoire file appears here via TCRdb, limited to in-frame rearrangements. These files lack a portion of the clones; in checked studies, under half of the deficit traces to unresolved V genes, and the cause of the others is not known. V, J and clone size derive from that table, while D and trimming were established from the DNA sequence. Recorded for this sample are more than 140,000 clones; around 79% of them occurred a single time. The ten largest clones add up to 0.5% to 0.85% of the sample.

Details on this clone: Its antigen is unknown. Base qualities were left out, and no much larger clone turns up one base away.

The chain uses TRBV4-2 and TRBJ2-7; TRBD1 is possibly the D segment (6 matching bases). The receptor comes from a male donor in good health and CMV-seronegative. Sequencing was performed on PBMCs. The encoded CDR3 is CASSQDLTGPYEQYF. The DNA reads as follows: TGTGCCAGCAGCCAAGATTTAACAGGGCCCTACGAGCAGTACTTC.